These 15 T cell receptor beta chains originate from one sample sequenced in a study of metastatic and nonmetastatic thyroid tumors. There were no patients who had received any treatment before thyroid surgery. TCRdb re-processed the PCR reads through MiXCR. Of 30,000 to 45,000 clones in the sample, under 40% were seen once. Sequencing used tumor tissue. These receptors all come from a female donor with papillary thyroid cancer or a benign thyroid nodule (not recorded which). Some clones in this sample may be carry-over from other donors' samples.

This chain uses TRBV28 with TRBJ1-1; D may be TRBD1 (6 bases). The V end was cut by 7 bases, the J end by 5 bases, with 20 bases between. The CDR3 sequence is 15 residues long. The germline gives CDR1 MDHEN, CDR2 SYDVKM. The CDR3 DNA is TGTGCCAGCACTTCCCTGGCAGGGGCTTATACTGAAGCTTTCTTT. It is translated as CASTSLAGAYTEAFF. Looking up the rest from reference TRBV28 and TRBJ1-1 gives the full variable domain: DVKVTQSSRYLVKRTGEKVFLECVQDMDHENMFWYRQDPGLGLRLIYFSYDVKMKEKGDIPEGYSVSREKKERFSLILESASTNQTSMYLCASTSLAGAYTEAFFGQGTRLTVV.

This chain uses TRBV19 with TRBJ2-1; tentative D call: TRBD2 (5 bases). This CDR3 has 10 residues. The germline V gene has CDR1 LNHDA and CDR2 SQIVND (reference sequence). V lost 10 bases and J 9 bases, leaving 10 bases between the germline ends. DNA of the CDR3: TGTGCCACCCGGGATATTGAGCAGTTCTTC. Encoded protein: CATRDIEQFF.

The genes are TRBV20-1 and TRBJ2-5; TRBD2 might be the D (7 bases). CDR1 and CDR2 (germline): DFQATT, SNEGSKA (reference sequence). The CDR3 sequence is 12 residues long. Deletions cut 6 bases from V and 5 bases from J, with 13 bases between. The CDR3 region is CSAEGGAETQYF. CDR3 bases: TGCAGTGCAGAGGGGGGGGCGGAGACCCAGTACTTC.

In its sample, this clone was seen many times. This chain connects TRBV3-1 to TRBJ1-2; a possible D gene is TRBD1 (6 bases). This CDR3 spans 15 amino acids. The germline V gene encodes CDR1 LGHDT and CDR2 YNNKEL (reference sequence). Trimming cost V 4 bases and J 7 bases, with 19 bases left between them. The CDR3, as DNA: TGTGCCAGCAGCCGTTTACTACAGGGAGAAGGTGGCTACACCTTC. Residues: CASSRLLQGEGGYTF.

This clone showed up just a few times. The chain couples TRBV6-1 to TRBJ1-1; D is undetermined. CDR3 length: 12 amino acids. Germline values: CDR1 MNHNS, CDR2 SASEGT. V was pared by 5 bases and J by 0 bases, with 4 bases between. This CDR3 is CASSPLNTEAFF. The CDR3 bases are TGTGCCAGCAGTCCGTTGAACACTGAAGCTTTCTTT.

The table lists this clone with many counts. J is TRBJ2-1 and V is TRBV12-5; 9 nucleotides line up with TRBD2. Germline-derived CDR1 and CDR2 are LGHNT and FRNRAP. The CDR3 runs to 14 residues. V was clipped by 5 bases and J by 6 bases; unmatched bases: 5. DNA of the CDR3: TGTGCTAGTGGTAGCGGGGGGACAATCAATGAGCAGTTCTTC. It is translated as CASGSGGTINEQFF.

The genes are TRBV6-1 and TRBJ1-2, with D perhaps matching TRBD1 (5 bases). From germline, CDR1 is MNHNS and CDR2 SASEGT. This CDR3 contains 12 residues. The germline V and J ends were trimmed by 10 bases and 2 bases, with 11 bases remaining between them. In nucleotides, the CDR3 is TGTGCCACAGTAAGGGACAACTATGGCTACACCTTC. Translating it yields CATVRDNYGYTF.

The V and J genes are TRBV7-8 and TRBJ2-1, with D unclear. Germline V lookup: CDR1 SGHVS, CDR2 FQNEAQ. V was trimmed by 5 bases and J by 6 bases, leaving 14 bases between them. This CDR3 contains 14 residues. The CDR3, as DNA: TGTGCCAGCAGCCGATGTGGTGGTGGCAATGAGCAGTTCTTC. It yields the protein CASSRCGGGNEQFF.

The chain carries TRBV20-1 and TRBJ2-2; the D gene is possibly TRBD1 (5 bases). Germline V gene data show CDR1 as DFQATT and CDR2 as SNEGSKA (reference sequence). This CDR3 has 13 residues. Trimming cost V 4 bases and J 6 bases, with 12 bases left between them. The CDR3 DNA is TGCAGTGCTATGGACAATCGGGCCGGGGAGCTGTTTTTT. Protein: CSAMDNRAGELFF.

The rearrangement uses TRBV19 and TRBJ2-1; D gene ambiguous. Germline V lookup: CDR1 LNHDA, CDR2 SQIVND (reference sequence). Trimming took 1 base from V and 6 from J, leaving 7 bases between them. The CDR3 runs to 13 residues. CDR3 nucleotide sequence: TGTGCCAGTAGTATAGCGCTCAGCAATGAGCAGTTCTTC. This codes for CASSIALSNEQFF.

This clone was observed a few times. The chain carries TRBV24-1 and TRBJ2-7; 9 nucleotides line up with TRBD1. Germline CDR1 KGHDR, CDR2 SFDVKD. Trimming at V came to 4 bases and at J to 5 bases, leaving 8 bases not matched to a gene. The CDR3 length is 15 residues. The CDR3 DNA reads TGTGCCACCAGTGACTCTGGGGGGACAGGGAACGAGCAGTACTTC. Its protein product is CATSDSGGTGNEQYF.

The chain carries TRBV28 and TRBJ1-4; D may be TRBD1 (6 bases). The V gene's germline CDR1 is MDHEN and CDR2 SYDVKM. This CDR3 is 15 amino acids long. V gave up 6 bases and J gave up 8 bases, with 19 bases separating them. CDR3 DNA sequence: TGTGCCAGCAGCCTAATAGGGGGGGAAGGAGAAAAACTGTTTTTT. It codes for CASSLIGGEGEKLFF.

J is TRBJ1-1 and V is TRBV20-1; the D gene is possibly TRBD1 (5 bases). V was shortened by 2 bases and J by 1 base, with 8 bases between the two germline ends. In germline, CDR1 is DFQATT, CDR2 SNEGSKA (reference sequence). The CDR3 sequence is 13 residues long. The CDR3: CSARWGGNTEAFF. As DNA, the CDR3 is TGCAGTGCTAGATGGGGGGGGAACACTGAAGCTTTCTTT.

This clone was found once. The V call is TRBV11-1, the J call TRBJ1-1; D is possibly TRBD1 (5 bases). CDR3 length: 14 amino acids. Germline CDR1 reads SGHAT; CDR2 reads FQDESV (reference sequence). V gave up 2 bases and J gave up 1 base, with 8 bases separating them. The CDR3 is CASSLTRANTEAFF. The CDR3 nucleotides read TGTGCCAGCAGCTTAACCAGGGCGAACACTGAAGCTTTCTTT.

This chain links TRBV9 with TRBJ2-1; D ambiguous. The germline V gene has CDR1 SGDLS and CDR2 YYNGEE. V shed 0 bases and J shed 0 bases, with 13 bases lying between them. The CDR3 sequence is 17 residues long. The CDR3 region is CASSVDPGASSYNEQFF. The CDR3 coding sequence is TGTGCCAGCAGCGTAGATCCAGGTGCTAGCTCCTACAATGAGCAGTTCTTC.